These T cell receptor beta chains were read from a single sample in a study of blood T cell repertoires in COVID-19. Using immunoSEQ multiplex PCR, the repertoire was profiled, and TCRdb retains in-frame clones only, with some absent. The data contain approximately 210,000 clones, about four fifths of them singletons. Sequencing was carried out using peripheral blood. The receptors were sampled from a woman aged 40 to 50 with acute or convalescent COVID-19. Each CDR3 is given with its conserved first and last residue. The D gene is left open where the match is weak. Size is stated for part of the rows, as once, few or many counts, or as a class when the clone is expanded.

D gene,J gene,clone size,V gene,CDR3 DNA,CDR3 protein
TRBD2,TRBJ2-3,once,TRBV19,TGTGCCAGTAGCAAGCGGGGGGTGGTAGATACGCAGTATTTT,CASSKRGVVDTQYF
TRBD1,TRBJ2-5,.,TRBV13,TGTGCCAGCAGCTCACCCAGGGGGCCAGAGACCCAGTACTTC,CASSSPRGPETQYF
TRBD1,TRBJ1-1,.,TRBV19,TGTGCCAGAAAGAACCAGGGACAGGGGGGTGAAGCTTTCTTT,CARKNQGQGGEAFF
TRBD1,TRBJ2-7,.,TRBV5-1,TGCGCCAGCAGCCAGGGACAGGGGGGATACGAGCAGTACTTC,CASSQGQGGYEQYF
.,TRBJ2-5,.,TRBV6-2/TRBV6-3,TGTGCCAGCAGGCCTCGACTAGAAGCCCCCCACTTCCAAGAGACCCAGTACTTC,CASRPRLEAPHFQETQYF
.,TRBJ1-1,.,TRBV27,TGTGCCACCAGCCCCTGGGCAGGTGGGACTGAAGCTTTCTTT,CATSPWAGGTEAFF
TRBD2,TRBJ2-7,.,TRBV20-1,TGCAGTGCTAGTTATAGCGGGAGGAGTTTTTACGAGCAGTACTTC,CSASYSGRSFYEQYF
.,TRBJ2-7,.,TRBV5-1,TGCGCCAGCAGCTTGACAGGGTACTCCTACGAGCAGTACTTC,CASSLTGYSYEQYF
.,TRBJ1-2,.,TRBV24-1,TGTGCCACCAGTGAGGGCCCTTACTATGGCTACACCTTC,CATSEGPYYGYTF
TRBD1,TRBJ1-6,.,TRBV6-5,TGTGCCAGCAGCCCAGGACAGGTGAATTCACCCCTCCACTTT,CASSPGQVNSPLHF
.,TRBJ1-1,few,TRBV3-1/TRBV3-2,TGTGCCAGCACCCCAACAGGAAGCACTGAAGCTTTCTTT,CASTPTGSTEAFF